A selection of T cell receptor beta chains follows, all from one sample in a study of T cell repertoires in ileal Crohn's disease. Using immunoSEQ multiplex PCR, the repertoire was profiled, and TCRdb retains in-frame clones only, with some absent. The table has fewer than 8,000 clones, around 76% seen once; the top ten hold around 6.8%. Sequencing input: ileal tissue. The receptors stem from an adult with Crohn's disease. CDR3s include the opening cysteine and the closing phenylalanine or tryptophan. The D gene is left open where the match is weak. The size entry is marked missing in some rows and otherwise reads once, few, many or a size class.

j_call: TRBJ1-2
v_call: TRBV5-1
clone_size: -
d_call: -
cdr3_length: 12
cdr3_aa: CASSPDSYGYTF
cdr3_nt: TGCGCCAGCAGCCCGGACAGCTATGGCTACACCTTC

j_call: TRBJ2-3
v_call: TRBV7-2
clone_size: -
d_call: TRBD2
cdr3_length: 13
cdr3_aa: CASSSPSGVRQYF
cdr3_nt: TGTGCCAGCAGCTCACCTAGCGGGGTAAGGCAGTATTTT

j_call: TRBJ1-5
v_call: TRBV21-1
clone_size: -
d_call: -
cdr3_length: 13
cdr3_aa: CERQPNANQPQHF
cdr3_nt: TGTGAAAGACAGCCCAACGCCAATCAGCCCCAGCATTTT

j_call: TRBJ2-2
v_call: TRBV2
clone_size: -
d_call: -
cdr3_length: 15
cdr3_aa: CASRWAGMNTGELFF
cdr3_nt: TGTGCCAGCAGGTGGGCGGGGATGAACACCGGGGAGCTGTTTTTT

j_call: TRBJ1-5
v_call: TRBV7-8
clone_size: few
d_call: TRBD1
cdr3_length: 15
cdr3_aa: CASSLDRGRIQPQHF
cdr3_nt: TGTGCCAGCAGCTTGGACAGGGGGAGGATACAGCCCCAGCATTTT

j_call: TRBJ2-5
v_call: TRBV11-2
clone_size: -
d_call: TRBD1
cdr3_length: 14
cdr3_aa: CASSFLGQEGTQYF
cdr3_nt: TGTGCCAGCAGCTTTCTGGGACAGGAGGGGACCCAGTACTTC

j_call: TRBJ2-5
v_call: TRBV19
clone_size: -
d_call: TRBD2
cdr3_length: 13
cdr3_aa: CASRRGVRETQYF
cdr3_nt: TGTGCCAGTAGGCGGGGGGTGCGGGAGACCCAGTACTTC

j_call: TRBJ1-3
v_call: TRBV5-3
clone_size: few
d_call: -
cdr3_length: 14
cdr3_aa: CARSFRQAGNTIYF
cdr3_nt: TGTGCCAGAAGCTTCCGACAGGCTGGAAACACCATATATTTT

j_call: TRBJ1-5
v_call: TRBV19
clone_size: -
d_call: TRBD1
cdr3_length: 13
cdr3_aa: CASSIQQGQPQHF
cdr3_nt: TGTGCCAGTAGTATCCAACAGGGGCAGCCCCAGCATTTT

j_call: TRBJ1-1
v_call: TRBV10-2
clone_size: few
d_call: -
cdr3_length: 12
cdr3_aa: CASGTMNTEAFF
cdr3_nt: TGCGCCAGTGGGACAATGAACACTGAAGCTTTCTTT

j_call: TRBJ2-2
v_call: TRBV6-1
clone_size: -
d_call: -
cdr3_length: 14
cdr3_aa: CASSGGEETGELFF
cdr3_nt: TGTGCCAGCAGTGGCGGGGAGGAGACCGGGGAGCTGTTTTTT

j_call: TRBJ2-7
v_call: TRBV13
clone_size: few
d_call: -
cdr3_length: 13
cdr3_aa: CASSYSGDYEQYF
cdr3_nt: TGTGCCAGCAGCTATTCAGGGGACTACGAGCAGTACTTC

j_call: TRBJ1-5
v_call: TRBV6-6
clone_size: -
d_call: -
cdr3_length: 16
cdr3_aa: CASRPRSLNSNQPQHF
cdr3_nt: TGTGCCAGCAGGCCCCGGAGTTTGAATAGCAATCAGCCCCAGCATTTT

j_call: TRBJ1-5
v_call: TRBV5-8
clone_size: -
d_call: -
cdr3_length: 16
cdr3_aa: CASSIQGFHSNQPQHF
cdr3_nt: TGTGCCAGCAGCATTCAGGGTTTTCATAGCAATCAGCCCCAGCATTTT

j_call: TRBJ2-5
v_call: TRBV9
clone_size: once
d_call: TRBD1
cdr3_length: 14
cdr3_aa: CASSGTGTEKTQYF
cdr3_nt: TGTGCCAGCTCGGGAACCGGGACAGAGAAAACCCAGTACTTC

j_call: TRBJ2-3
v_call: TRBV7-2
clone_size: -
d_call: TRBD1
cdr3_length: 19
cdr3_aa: CASSSSGTGSRSWSDTQYF
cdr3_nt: TGTGCCAGCAGCTCAAGTGGGACAGGGAGTCGGTCTTGGTCAGATACGCAGTATTTT

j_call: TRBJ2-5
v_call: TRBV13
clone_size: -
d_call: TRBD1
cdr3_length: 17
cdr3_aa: CASSFADLTGSKETQYF
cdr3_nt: TGTGCCAGCAGCTTCGCGGACTTGACAGGGTCGAAAGAGACCCAGTACTTC

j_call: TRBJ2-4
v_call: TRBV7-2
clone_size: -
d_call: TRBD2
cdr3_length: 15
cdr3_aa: CASSPPGAGATIQYF
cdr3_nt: TGTGCCAGCAGCCCCCCGGGAGCGGGGGCAACTATTCAGTACTTC

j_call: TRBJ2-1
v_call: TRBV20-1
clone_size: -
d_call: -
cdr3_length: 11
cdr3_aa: CSAKTRNEQFF
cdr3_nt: TGCAGTGCTAAGACTAGAAATGAGCAGTTCTTC

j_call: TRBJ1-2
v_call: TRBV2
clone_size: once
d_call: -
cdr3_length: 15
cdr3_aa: CASSSSGSLGYGYTF
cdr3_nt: TGTGCCAGCAGTTCCTCGGGTTCGTTAGGCTATGGCTACACCTTC

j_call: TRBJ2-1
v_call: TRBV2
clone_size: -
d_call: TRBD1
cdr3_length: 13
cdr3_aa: CASLSTGVGEQFF
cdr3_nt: TGTGCCAGCCTCTCGACAGGGGTGGGGGAGCAGTTCTTC

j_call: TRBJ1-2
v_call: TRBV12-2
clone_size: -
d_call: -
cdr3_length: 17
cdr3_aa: CASRLAVPTGSGYGYTF
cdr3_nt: TGTGCAAGTCGCTTAGCGGTCCCGACAGGGTCGGGCTATGGCTACACCTTC

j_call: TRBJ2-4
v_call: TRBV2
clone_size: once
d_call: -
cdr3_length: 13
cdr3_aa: CASTREKGNIQYF
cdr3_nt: TGTGCCAGCACGAGGGAAAAGGGAAACATTCAGTACTTC

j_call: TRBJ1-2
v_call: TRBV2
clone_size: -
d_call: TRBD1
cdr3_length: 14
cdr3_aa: CASSGVTGGGGYTF
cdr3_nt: TGTGCCAGCAGCGGAGTCACAGGGGGGGGTGGCTACACCTTC

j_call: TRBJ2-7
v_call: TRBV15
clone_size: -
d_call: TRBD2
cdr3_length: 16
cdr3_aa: CATSTGTSGGADSQYF
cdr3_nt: TGTGCCACCAGCACGGGGACTAGCGGGGGGGCTGACTCGCAGTACTTC

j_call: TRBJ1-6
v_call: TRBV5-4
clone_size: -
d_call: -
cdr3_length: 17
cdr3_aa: CASSLEAGVDLGSPLHF
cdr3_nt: TGTGCCAGCAGCTTGGAAGCAGGGGTCGATTTAGGTTCACCCCTCCACTTT

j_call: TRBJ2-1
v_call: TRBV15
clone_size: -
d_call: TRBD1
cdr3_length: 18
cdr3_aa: CATSRGGVPGQPNNEQFF
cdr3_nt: TGTGCCACCAGCAGAGGCGGTGTTCCGGGACAGCCCAACAATGAGCAGTTCTTC

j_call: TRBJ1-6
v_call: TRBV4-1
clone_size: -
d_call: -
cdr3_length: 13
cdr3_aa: CASRRQFNSPLHF
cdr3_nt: TGCGCCAGCAGACGACAGTTTAATTCACCCCTCCACTTT

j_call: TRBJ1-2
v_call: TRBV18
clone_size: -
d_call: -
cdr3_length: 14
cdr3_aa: CASSPGGWGYGYTF
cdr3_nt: TGTGCCAGCTCACCGGGGGGATGGGGCTATGGCTACACCTTC

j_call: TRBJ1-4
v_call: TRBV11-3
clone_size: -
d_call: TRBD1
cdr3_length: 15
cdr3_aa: CASSPGGRGNEKLFF
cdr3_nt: TGTGCCAGCAGTCCCGGTGGCAGGGGGAATGAAAAACTGTTTTTT

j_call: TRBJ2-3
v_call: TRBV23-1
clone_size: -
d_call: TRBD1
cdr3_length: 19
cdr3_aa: CASSQSGTGTRGATDTQYF
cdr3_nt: TGCGCCAGCAGTCAATCCGGGACAGGAACCCGAGGGGCCACAGATACGCAGTATTTT

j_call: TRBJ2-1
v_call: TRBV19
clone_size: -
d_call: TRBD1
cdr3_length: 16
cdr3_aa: CASSLDREGSYNEQFF
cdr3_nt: TGTGCCAGTAGTCTGGACAGGGAAGGATCCTACAATGAGCAGTTCTTC

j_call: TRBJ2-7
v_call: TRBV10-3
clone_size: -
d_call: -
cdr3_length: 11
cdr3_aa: CAISDLYEQYF
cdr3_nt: TGTGCCATCAGTGATCTCTACGAGCAGTACTTC

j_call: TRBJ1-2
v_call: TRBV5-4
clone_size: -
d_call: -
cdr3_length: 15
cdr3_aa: CASRPQGHSTMGYTF
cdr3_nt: TGTGCCAGCAGACCACAAGGACATTCAACTATGGGCTACACCTTC

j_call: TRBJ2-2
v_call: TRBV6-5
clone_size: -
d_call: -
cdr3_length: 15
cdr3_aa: CASSRNGQTTGELFF
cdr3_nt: TGTGCCAGCAGTAGAAATGGACAGACCACCGGGGAGCTGTTTTTT

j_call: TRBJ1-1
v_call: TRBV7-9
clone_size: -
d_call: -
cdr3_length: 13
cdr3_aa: CASSSQGNTEAFF
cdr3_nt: TGTGCCAGCAGCTCACAGGGAAACACTGAAGCTTTCTTT

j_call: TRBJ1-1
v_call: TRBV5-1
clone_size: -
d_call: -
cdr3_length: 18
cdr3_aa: CASSLVGPLLPGGTEAFF
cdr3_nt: TGCGCCAGCAGCTTGGTGGGCCCCCTTCTCCCGGGAGGGACTGAAGCTTTCTTT

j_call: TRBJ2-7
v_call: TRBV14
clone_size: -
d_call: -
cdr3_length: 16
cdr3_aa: CASSPRGTRGLYEQYF
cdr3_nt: TGTGCCAGCAGCCCCAGGGGGACTCGGGGTCTCTACGAGCAGTACTTC

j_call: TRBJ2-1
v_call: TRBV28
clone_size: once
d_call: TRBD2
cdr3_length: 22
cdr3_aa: CASSLERGGTSHLKGPVNEQFF
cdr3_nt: TGTGCCAGCAGTTTGGAGCGGGGGGGGACCTCCCACCTCAAAGGTCCCGTCAATGAGCAGTTCTTC

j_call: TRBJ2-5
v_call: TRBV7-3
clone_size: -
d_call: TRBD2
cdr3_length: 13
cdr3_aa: CASASGAQETQYF
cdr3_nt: TGTGCCAGTGCCAGCGGGGCACAAGAGACCCAGTACTTC

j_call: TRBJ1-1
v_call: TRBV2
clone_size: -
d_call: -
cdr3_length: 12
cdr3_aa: CASSLQGTEAFF
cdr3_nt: TGTGCCAGCAGTTTACAGGGAACTGAAGCTTTCTTT

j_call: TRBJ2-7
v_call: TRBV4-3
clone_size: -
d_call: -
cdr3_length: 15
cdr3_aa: CASSQDSRPTYEQYF
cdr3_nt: TGCGCCAGCAGCCAAGATAGCAGACCTACCTACGAGCAGTACTTC

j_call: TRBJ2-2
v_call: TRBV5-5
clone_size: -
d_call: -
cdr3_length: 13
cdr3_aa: CASSQEWTGELFF
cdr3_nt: TGTGCCAGCAGCCAGGAATGGACCGGGGAGCTGTTTTTT